A single T cell receptor beta chain is shown here with its context. Its target is unknown. The 120-subject validation cohort, separate from the approximately 640-subject first cohort, included the donors. These data originate in a study of cytomegalovirus exposure and HLA in healthy donors. Broader study findings: Cytomegalovirus association was assigned to 170 or so TCR beta chains. The study found most TCR sequences rare, yet found some public TCRs in many donors.

The CDR3 has 14 amino acids. V lost 0 bases and J lost 5, with 11 bases in between. Germline V gives CDR1 LNHDA, CDR2 SQIVND (reference sequence). Method: immunoSEQ multiplex PCR; TCRdb's copy keeps in-frame clones and lacks some. The sample records around 160,000 clones, 75% to 95% being singletons. Sequencing used PBMCs. The chain uses TRBV19 and TRBJ2-7; a possible D gene is TRBD2 (6 bases). This TCR was recovered from a young woman in good health and CMV-seropositive. Here the CDR3 DNA reads TGTGCCAGTAGTATAGATATAGCGGTAAACGAGCAGTACTTC. This translates into CASSIDIAVNEQYF.